The rows below give T cell receptor beta chains drawn from one sample of a study of T cell changes during pregnancy in multiple sclerosis. Assay used: immunoSEQ multiplex PCR; TCRdb lists only in-frame clones, some missing. The repertoire has 75,000 to 85,000 clones, 93% of them found once; the top ten carry approximately 2.5%. The sample consisted of peripheral blood, taken in the second trimester of pregnancy. The source is a female donor with multiple sclerosis, enrolled in a pregnancy study. Both conserved end residues are part of each CDR3. Each record gives: D gene, CDR3 length, V gene, clone size, J gene, CDR3 protein, CDR3 DNA. The D gene is left open where the match is weak. Some rows have no size entry. The others give once, few or many, or a class for an expanded clone.

D gene: -
CDR3 length: 13
V gene: TRBV6-5
clone size: once
J gene: TRBJ1-1
CDR3 protein: CASTQGFSTEAFF
CDR3 DNA: TGTGCCAGCACCCAGGGGTTTTCCACTGAAGCTTTCTTT

D gene: TRBD1
CDR3 length: 14
V gene: TRBV9
clone size: -
J gene: TRBJ1-2
CDR3 protein: CASTPTGWLDGYTF
CDR3 DNA: TGTGCCAGTACGCCGACAGGGTGGTTGGATGGCTACACCTTC

D gene: -
CDR3 length: 14
V gene: TRBV6-5
clone size: -
J gene: TRBJ1-1
CDR3 protein: CASARGQGLREAFF
CDR3 DNA: TGTGCCAGCGCGCGGGGGCAGGGCCTACGGGAAGCTTTCTTT

D gene: -
CDR3 length: 14
V gene: TRBV7-9
clone size: -
J gene: TRBJ1-2
CDR3 protein: CASSPIAYFYGYTF
CDR3 DNA: TGTGCCAGCAGCCCGATCGCTTACTTCTATGGCTACACCTTC

D gene: -
CDR3 length: 14
V gene: TRBV5-1
clone size: -
J gene: TRBJ2-5
CDR3 protein: CASSLRGLQETQYF
CDR3 DNA: TGCGCCAGCAGCTTACGGGGTCTCCAAGAGACCCAGTACTTC

D gene: TRBD1
CDR3 length: 17
V gene: TRBV4-1
clone size: -
J gene: TRBJ2-7
CDR3 protein: CASSPSSTRTGDDEQYF
CDR3 DNA: TGCGCCAGCAGCCCCAGTTCAACCCGAACAGGGGATGACGAGCAGTACTTC

D gene: -
CDR3 length: 16
V gene: TRBV2
clone size: -
J gene: TRBJ1-4
CDR3 protein: CASSEPSGGLGEKLFF
CDR3 DNA: TGTGCCAGCAGTGAACCCTCGGGGGGGCTAGGTGAAAAACTGTTTTTT

D gene: -
CDR3 length: 16
V gene: TRBV7-3
clone size: -
J gene: TRBJ1-6
CDR3 protein: CASSLASPSNNSPLHF
CDR3 DNA: TGTGCCAGCAGCTTAGCATCCCCATCTAATAATTCACCCCTCCACTTT

D gene: -
CDR3 length: 12
V gene: TRBV30
clone size: -
J gene: TRBJ1-6
CDR3 protein: CACSEGNSPLHF
CDR3 DNA: TGTGCCTGCTCGGAGGGTAATTCACCCCTCCACTTT

D gene: -
CDR3 length: 11
V gene: TRBV11-2
clone size: -
J gene: TRBJ2-5
CDR3 protein: CASSSRETQYF
CDR3 DNA: TGTGCCAGCAGCTCCCGGGAGACCCAGTACTTC

D gene: -
CDR3 length: 13
V gene: TRBV19
clone size: -
J gene: TRBJ1-2
CDR3 protein: CASSKAAGYGYTF
CDR3 DNA: TGTGCCAGTAGTAAAGCGGCAGGCTATGGCTACACCTTC

D gene: -
CDR3 length: 11
V gene: TRBV19
clone size: few
J gene: TRBJ1-1
CDR3 protein: CASSTGLRAFF
CDR3 DNA: TGTGCCAGTAGTACGGGACTGAGAGCTTTCTTT

D gene: -
CDR3 length: 12
V gene: TRBV27
clone size: -
J gene: TRBJ2-5
CDR3 protein: CASSRDGKTQYF
CDR3 DNA: TGTGCCAGCAGCCGCGACGGGAAGACCCAGTACTTC

D gene: -
CDR3 length: 12
V gene: TRBV2
clone size: -
J gene: TRBJ1-2
CDR3 protein: CASTRTDYGYTF
CDR3 DNA: TGTGCCAGCACCCGGACAGACTATGGCTACACCTTC

D gene: TRBD2
CDR3 length: 16
V gene: TRBV9
clone size: once
J gene: TRBJ2-5
CDR3 protein: CASSVGVAGGVETQYF
CDR3 DNA: TGTGCCAGCAGCGTAGGGGTAGCGGGGGGGGTGGAGACCCAGTACTTC

D gene: TRBD1
CDR3 length: 15
V gene: TRBV5-8
clone size: -
J gene: TRBJ1-2
CDR3 protein: CASSPRDRGRSGYTF
CDR3 DNA: TGTGCCAGCAGCCCCAGGGACAGGGGGCGGAGTGGCTACACCTTC

D gene: -
CDR3 length: 16
V gene: TRBV10-2
clone size: -
J gene: TRBJ2-2
CDR3 protein: CASSELGPRNTGELFF
CDR3 DNA: TGCGCCAGCAGTGAATTGGGGCCCCGTAACACCGGGGAGCTGTTTTTT

D gene: -
CDR3 length: 15
V gene: TRBV19
clone size: once
J gene: TRBJ1-2
CDR3 protein: CASSIAQAGYYGYTF
CDR3 DNA: TGTGCCAGTAGTATAGCTCAGGCTGGATATTATGGCTACACCTTC

D gene: TRBD2
CDR3 length: 18
V gene: TRBV27
clone size: -
J gene: TRBJ2-1
CDR3 protein: CASTRTSGGLLAYNEQFF
CDR3 DNA: TGTGCCAGCACCCGGACTAGCGGGGGGCTCTTGGCTTACAATGAGCAGTTCTTC

D gene: TRBD1
CDR3 length: 13
V gene: TRBV5-6
clone size: -
J gene: TRBJ2-7
CDR3 protein: CASSNRQGWEQYF
CDR3 DNA: TGTGCCAGCAGCAACAGACAGGGGTGGGAGCAGTACTTC

D gene: TRBD1
CDR3 length: 14
V gene: TRBV19
clone size: -
J gene: TRBJ1-2
CDR3 protein: CASSVGTGDHGYTF
CDR3 DNA: TGTGCCAGTAGTGTCGGGACAGGGGATCACGGCTACACCTTC

D gene: TRBD1
CDR3 length: 13
V gene: TRBV6-1
clone size: -
J gene: TRBJ1-2
CDR3 protein: CAGRDRLNYGYTF
CDR3 DNA: TGTGCCGGCCGGGACAGGTTGAACTATGGCTACACCTTC

D gene: TRBD1
CDR3 length: 14
V gene: TRBV6-5
clone size: -
J gene: TRBJ2-7
CDR3 protein: CASSYGTGDYEQYF
CDR3 DNA: TGTGCCAGCAGTTACGGGACAGGGGACTACGAGCAGTACTTC

D gene: -
CDR3 length: 15
V gene: TRBV6-5
clone size: once
J gene: TRBJ2-1
CDR3 protein: CASSIGGATYNEQFF
CDR3 DNA: TGTGCCAGCAGTATAGGGGGGGCCACCTACAATGAGCAGTTCTTC

D gene: -
CDR3 length: 13
V gene: TRBV2
clone size: -
J gene: TRBJ1-5
CDR3 protein: CASSDRGNQPQHF
CDR3 DNA: TGTGCCAGCAGCGATAGAGGAAATCAGCCCCAGCATTTT

D gene: -
CDR3 length: 15
V gene: TRBV5-4
clone size: -
J gene: TRBJ2-7
CDR3 protein: CASSPGGTGFNEQYF
CDR3 DNA: TGTGCCAGCAGCCCGGGTGGGACTGGTTTTAACGAGCAGTACTTC

D gene: -
CDR3 length: 17
V gene: TRBV10-1
clone size: -
J gene: TRBJ1-6
CDR3 protein: CASSEPAPGLQDSPLHF
CDR3 DNA: TGCGCCAGCAGTGAGCCGGCACCGGGACTCCAGGATTCACCCCTCCACTTT

D gene: TRBD2
CDR3 length: 15
V gene: TRBV2
clone size: -
J gene: TRBJ2-5
CDR3 protein: CASSGTSGGVETQYF
CDR3 DNA: TGTGCCAGCAGTGGGACTAGCGGGGGGGTGGAGACCCAGTACTTC

D gene: TRBD2
CDR3 length: 13
V gene: TRBV25-1
clone size: -
J gene: TRBJ2-7
CDR3 protein: CASRERGGYEQYF
CDR3 DNA: TGTGCCAGCAGAGAGAGGGGAGGGTACGAGCAGTACTTC

D gene: -
CDR3 length: 13
V gene: TRBV5-4
clone size: -
J gene: TRBJ1-2
CDR3 protein: CASSLATGPGYTF
CDR3 DNA: TGTGCCAGCAGCTTGGCCACAGGGCCGGGCTACACCTTC

D gene: -
CDR3 length: 16
V gene: TRBV5-6
clone size: once
J gene: TRBJ2-5
CDR3 protein: CASSPDGGSVRETQYF
CDR3 DNA: TGTGCCAGCAGCCCGGACGGGGGTTCAGTTAGAGAGACCCAGTACTTC

D gene: -
CDR3 length: 14
V gene: TRBV30
clone size: -
J gene: TRBJ1-2
CDR3 protein: CAWSPRGGIYGYTF
CDR3 DNA: TGTGCCTGGAGCCCCCGCGGGGGGATCTATGGCTACACCTTC

D gene: -
CDR3 length: 13
V gene: TRBV7-3
clone size: -
J gene: TRBJ2-7
CDR3 protein: CASSSYPRSHQYF
CDR3 DNA: TGTGCCAGCAGCTCCTACCCCAGGTCCCACCAGTACTTC

D gene: -
CDR3 length: 13
V gene: TRBV29-1
clone size: -
J gene: TRBJ1-4
CDR3 protein: CSVEEVTNEKLFF
CDR3 DNA: TGCAGCGTTGAGGAGGTGACTAATGAAAAACTGTTTTTT